The next 16 T cell receptor beta chains were all read from a single sample in a study of beta chain features in type 1 diabetes. No cognate antigen is known for these TCRs. Notes on the study in general: Shorter TCRB CDR3s, moderately but significantly so, were found in Type 1 diabetes patients in all four CD4+ subsets.

The whole isolated RNA underwent reverse transcription, so sequencing captured expressed TCRB transcripts. Here immunoSEQ multiplex PCR was the method, and the copy in TCRdb shows in-frame clones only, minus some. Of around 260,000 clones in the sample, approximately 20% were seen once. Sequenced: naive CD4+ T cells from blood. The receptors originated from a woman aged 40 to 50 with type 1 diabetes.

The J gene is TRBJ1-5, the V gene TRBV2; TRBD1 agrees at 7 bases. Germline V gene lookup returns CDR1 SNHLY and CDR2 FYNNEI. The length of the CDR3 is 13 residues. V lost 6 bases and J lost 6; bases outside the gene matches: 5. The CDR3 region is CASRREGAQPQHF. CDR3 coding DNA: TGTGCCAGCAGGCGGGAGGGGGCTCAGCCCCAGCATTTT.

This chain connects TRBV7-3 to TRBJ2-3; 8 positions match TRBD1. The CDR3 has 15 residues. The V segment lost 5 bases and the J segment 4 bases; nucleotides outside the gene matches: 8. The germline gives CDR1 SGHTA, CDR2 FQGTGA. CDR3 amino acids: CASSPSTGASDTQYF. CDR3 coding DNA: TGTGCCAGCAGCCCCTCGACAGGGGCCTCAGATACGCAGTATTTT.

This clone occurred a few times. V usage is TRBV25-1 and J usage is TRBJ1-5, with D possibly matching TRBD1 (6 bases). The CDR3 spans 15 residues. Trimming took off 8 bases at V and 3 bases at J, with 17 bases between the two ends. Germline V gene data show CDR1 as MGHDK and CDR2 as SYGVNS. In DNA, the CDR3 is TGTGCCAGCGCTCCAATGACAGGCGCCAATCAGCCCCAGCATTTT. Its translation: CASAPMTGANQPQHF.

This clone has more than one count but fewer than ten. J is TRBJ2-6 and V is TRBV7-2; TRBD1 might be the D (6 bases). This CDR3 comprises 16 residues. V lost 5 bases to trimming and J lost 0 bases, with 11 bases between them. Germline loops: CDR1 SGHTA, CDR2 FQGNSA. The CDR3 reads CASSTGQLSGANVLTF. The CDR3 region has the DNA TGTGCCAGCAGCACTGGACAGCTCTCTGGGGCCAACGTCCTGACTTTC.

CDR3 loop: CAIKFGGEGYTF. The CDR3 nucleotides read TGTGCCATCAAGTTTGGGGGCGAAGGCTACACCTTC. V usage is TRBV10-3 and J usage is TRBJ1-2, with a weak D call TRBD1 (6 bases). Trimming pared 7 bases from V and 8 bases from J, leaving 14 bases between. The CDR3 consists of 12 residues. Looked up from germline, CDR1 is ENHRY and CDR2 is SYGVKD.

The chain recombines TRBV19 with TRBJ1-1; D is undetermined. The CDR3 consists of 13 residues. The germline V gene encodes CDR1 LNHDA and CDR2 SQIVND (reference sequence). Deletions cut 10 bases from V and 3 bases from J, with 15 bases between. The CDR3 region is CATAWREDTEAFF. The DNA for the CDR3 is TGTGCCACCGCGTGGAGGGAGGACACTGAAGCTTTCTTT.

This clone appeared a few times. The chain recombines TRBV7-2 with TRBJ2-1, with TRBD2 as a possible D gene (5 bases). V was cut by 1 base and J by 15 bases, with 13 bases left in between. The CDR3 is 12 amino acids. Per germline, CDR1 SGHTA and CDR2 FQGNSA. The CDR3 region is CASSLGRRVWFF. The CDR3 region has the DNA TGTGCCAGCAGCTTAGGGCGGCGGGTGTGGTTCTTC.

A few counts support this clone. CDR3: CASSGGTGNQPQHF. CDR3 sequence (DNA): TGCGCCAGCAGCGGCGGGACAGGGAATCAGCCCCAGCATTTT. The chain is built from TRBV5-1 and TRBJ1-5; TRBD1 agrees at 9 bases. Germline-derived CDR1 and CDR2 are SGHRS and YFSETQ. The CDR3 totals 14 residues. Losses at the gene ends were 4 bases for V and 4 bases for J; bases not matched to a gene: 3.

V usage is TRBV2 and J usage is TRBJ2-2; 10 bases fit TRBD1. CDR3 length: 15 residues. V shed 7 bases, J shed 6 bases, and the junction held 8 bases outside the gene matches. CDR1 and CDR2 (germline): SNHLY, FYNNEI. CDR3 loop: CASTLDRGKSGELFF. The CDR3 DNA follows: TGTGCCAGCACCCTGGACAGGGGGAAGTCCGGGGAGCTGTTTTTT.

This clone was found a few times. This CDR3 is also generated by other DNA sequences in the sample. The CDR3 sequence: CASSSLAGGADTQYF. CDR3 sequence (DNA): TGTGCCAGCAGCTCACTAGCGGGGGGAGCAGATACGCAGTATTTT. The chain employs TRBV7-2 and TRBJ2-3; TRBD2 matches 12 bases. This CDR3 comprises 15 residues. V lost 4 bases, J lost 4 bases, and 3 bases stayed unmatched. In germline, CDR1 is SGHTA, CDR2 FQGNSA. Using reference TRBV7-2 and TRBJ2-3 for the parts outside the CDR3, the full variable domain is GAGVSQSPSNKVTEKGKDVELRCDPISGHTALYWYRQSLGQGLEFLIYFQGNSAPDKSGLPSDRFSAERTGGSVSTLTIQRTQQEDSAVYLCASSSLAGGADTQYFGPGTRLTVL.

In its sample, this clone was seen a few times. The V and J genes are TRBV30 and TRBJ2-3, with 9 bases matching TRBD2. Germline values: CDR1 GTSNPN, CDR2 SVGIG (reference sequence). The CDR3 sequence is 14 residues long. V lost 7 bases to trimming and J lost 1 base; unmatched junction nucleotides: 6. CDR3 sequence (DNA): TGTGCCTCAGCTTGGACTAGCGGCACAGATACGCAGTATTTT. It yields the protein CASAWTSGTDTQYF.

This chain connects TRBV19 to TRBJ2-7; 10 nucleotides match TRBD1. The CDR3 is 16 residues long. Germline values: CDR1 LNHDA, CDR2 SQIVND (reference sequence). With 5 bases clipped from V and 2 bases from J, the junction kept 9 bases outside the gene matches. The CDR3 bases are TGTGCCAGTAGTCCTGCCGGGACAGGGGACACCTACGAGCAGTACTTC. Amino acids: CASSPAGTGDTYEQYF.

The V and J genes are TRBV7-2 and TRBJ2-3; 7 nucleotides line up with TRBD1. This CDR3 spans 16 amino acids. CDR1 is SGHTA and CDR2 is FQGNSA in the germline V gene. The V segment lost 1 base and the J segment 0 bases; nucleotides outside the gene matches: 4. The CDR3 region is CASSLDGTASTDTQYF. As DNA, the CDR3 is TGTGCCAGCAGCTTAGATGGGACAGCGAGCACAGATACGCAGTATTTT.

This sequence joins TRBV29-1 and TRBJ2-1, with 8 bases matching TRBD2. V shed 7 bases, J shed 4 bases, and the junction held 15 bases outside the gene matches. Germline V gene data show CDR1 as SQVTM and CDR2 as ANQGSEA. The CDR3 runs to 16 residues. The CDR3 loop is CSAPGASAGAYNEQFF. In nucleotides, the CDR3 is TGCAGCGCCCCCGGGGCCTCAGCGGGAGCATACAATGAGCAGTTCTTC.

J is TRBJ2-7 and V is TRBV20-1, with no clear D. The CDR3 sequence is 10 residues long. CDR1 and CDR2 from the germline V gene are DFQATT and SNEGSKA (reference sequence). Trimming pared 3 bases from V and 7 bases from J, leaving 7 bases between. The CDR3, as DNA: TGCAGTGCTAGGGAGAGAGAGCAGTACTTC. It is translated as CSAREREQYF.

CDR3 amino acids: CAISEGGQAYGYTF. The CDR3 nucleotides are TGTGCCATCAGTGAGGGGGGACAGGCCTATGGCTACACCTTC. The V gene is TRBV10-3, the J gene TRBJ1-2; TRBD1 matches 8 bases. Trimming cost V 2 bases and J 4 bases; bases outside gene matches: 3. The CDR3 length is 14 residues. The germline gives CDR1 ENHRY, CDR2 SYGVKD.